The 25 T cell receptor beta chains presented below share a single source sample, sequenced in a study of T-cell reconstitution after alpha-beta-depleted transplantation in children (dated by TCRdb to 2016 to 2018). The library was built by means of PCR. The listed sequencing device is Illumina HiSeq 2500. TCR libraries were prepared with molecular barcoding, using unique molecular identifiers to normalize TCRbeta repertoire quantification. The raw public reads went through TCRdb reprocessing: fastp at Q25, MiXCR clone calling, in-frame beta chains kept. Each CDR3 protein appears once, grouped with its most common genes and DNA. This sample lists 700,000 to 850,000 distinct CDR3 sequences; under 20% were detected once. Around 4.5% of the sample rests with the top ten. According to the study, the label for this sample's treatment or condition signals: allogeneic hematopoietic cell transplantation with graft depleted of TCRalphabeta T cells and CD19 B cells.

Sequenced here: PBMCs, mostly from graft donor cells, sampled 360 days after TCRalphabeta/CD19-depleted stem cell transplant. The receptors here all came from a male patient between 10 and 17 years old who had a stem cell transplant for acute lymphoblastic leukemia, so the T cells may come from the graft donor.

As DNA, the CDR3 is TGTGCCAGCAGCCGGATCACAGAGACCTACGAGCAGTACTTC. Translation gives CASSRITETYEQYF. V gene TRBV13 combines with J gene TRBJ2-7; D is ambiguous. The ends were cut back, 5 bases at V and 2 bases at J, with 13 bases in the middle. Germline CDR1 is PRHDT and CDR2 is FYEKMQ (reference sequence). The CDR3 runs to 14 residues.

This clonotype has just a few counts. The rearrangement joins TRBV4-1 to TRBJ2-7, with TRBD2 matching 12 bases. There are 18 residues in the CDR3. CDR1 is MGHRA, CDR2 YSYEKL, per germline. V gave up 1 base and J gave up 9 bases; unmatched junction bases: 16. DNA of the CDR3: TGCGCCAGCAGCCAAGGTACACTAGCGGGAGGACTATCGGGAGTGCAGTACTTC. As protein: CASSQGTLAGGLSGVQYF.

This chain uses TRBV5-1 with TRBJ2-7; D gene uncertain. The length of the CDR3 is 14 residues. Germline-derived CDR1 and CDR2 are SGHRS and YFSETQ. V lost 3 bases, J lost 6 bases, and 16 bases lay in between. The CDR3 here is CASSWVPRASEQYF. CDR3 in DNA: TGCGCCAGCAGCTGGGTCCCGAGAGCCAGCGAGCAGTACTTC.

This clonotype was seen a few times. The chain links TRBV5-1 to TRBJ2-7, with a possible D match to TRBD2 (5 bases). This CDR3 comprises 12 residues. Trimming cost V 2 bases and J 6 bases, with 9 bases left between them. Germline CDR1 reads SGHRS; CDR2 reads YFSETQ. The CDR3 loop reads CASSFTSAEQYF. In DNA, the CDR3 is TGCGCCAGCAGCTTTACTAGTGCCGAGCAGTACTTC.

This clonotype was seen more than once but under ten times. The V call is TRBV7-6, the J call TRBJ2-7; D possibly corresponds to TRBD2 (5 bases). V gave up 4 bases and J gave up 3 bases, with 16 bases separating them. Germline loops: CDR1 SGHVS, CDR2 FNYEAQ. This CDR3 comprises 15 residues. The CDR3 here is CASSSEAGGNYEQYF. CDR3 DNA sequence: TGTGCCAGCAGCTCCGAGGCGGGTGGGAACTACGAGCAGTACTTC.

The chain recombines TRBV24-1 with TRBJ2-1, with 11 bases lining up with TRBD2. The CDR3 totals 15 residues. CDR1 and CDR2 (germline): KGHDR, SFDVKD. With 2 bases clipped from V and 13 bases from J, the junction kept 9 bases outside the gene matches. CDR3 coding DNA: TGTGCCACCAGTGATTCCACGAGAACTAGCGGGAGACAGTTCTTC. It yields the protein CATSDSTRTSGRQFF.

V gene TRBV5-3 combines with J gene TRBJ2-2; D is ambiguous. TRBV5-3 is filed as an ORF, its function uncertain. The CDR3 sequence is 14 residues long. The V end lost 9 bases, the J end lost 1 base, and 13 bases lay between the germline ends. The CDR3 DNA follows: TGTGCCACCTACCCAAACAGGAACACCGGGGAGCTGTTTTTT. Its protein is CATYPNRNTGELFF.

The sample holds a few counts of this clonotype. This chain links TRBV7-8 with TRBJ2-1; 12 bases line up with TRBD2. CDR3 size: 20 residues. Germline CDR1 reads SGHVS; CDR2 reads FQNEAQ. J gave up 7 bases and V 5 bases, and 21 bases lay outside the gene matches. Written as DNA, the CDR3 is TGTGCCAGCAGCCTCCCCCCAGGCAGGCTAGCGGGAGGGCCAGGGAATGAGCAGTTCTTC. Protein: CASSLPPGRLAGGPGNEQFF.

This chain uses TRBV7-3 with TRBJ2-3, with 7 positions matching TRBD2. After removal of 3 bases from V and 6 bases from J, the junction contained 12 bases not matched to a gene. The CDR3 extends over 16 amino acids. Germline CDR1 SGHTA, CDR2 FQGTGA. The CDR3 DNA follows: TGTGCCAGCAGCTTTACGGGACGGCGGGGGTGGGATACGCAGTATTTT. It yields the protein CASSFTGRRGWDTQYF.

This clonotype was seen at least ten times. V usage is TRBV7-3 and J usage is TRBJ2-1; 9 nucleotides line up with TRBD2. J lost 10 bases, V lost 5 bases, and 9 bases had no gene match. Germline values: CDR1 SGHTA, CDR2 FQGTGA. The CDR3 has 14 residues. The CDR3 here is CASSVIGTSWEQFF. DNA of the CDR3: TGTGCCAGCAGCGTAATAGGGACTAGCTGGGAGCAGTTCTTC.

The chain employs TRBV20-1 and TRBJ1-6, with 8 bases that match TRBD1. Germline assignment: CDR1 DFQATT and CDR2 SNEGSKA (reference sequence). CDR3 length: 19 residues. With 3 bases clipped from V and 0 bases from J, the junction kept 13 bases outside the gene matches. As DNA, the CDR3 is TGCAGTGCTAGTCGACAGAGGACAGGGTCAAGCTCCTATAATTCACCCCTCCACTTT. Translated, it gives CSASRQRTGSSSYNSPLHF.

The genes are TRBV20-1 and TRBJ2-7; D gene uncertain. The CDR3 covers 11 residues. Germline V gene sequence: CDR1 DFQATT, CDR2 SNEGSKA (reference sequence). The V and J ends lost 4 bases and 0 bases respectively, with 4 bases between them. The CDR3 region is CSAMGSYEQYF. The CDR3, as DNA: TGCAGTGCTATGGGCTCCTACGAGCAGTACTTC.

This clonotype was recorded once. The rearrangement links TRBV7-6 to TRBJ2-2, with TRBD2 matching over 8 bases. V was clipped by 4 bases and J by 0 bases; unmatched bases: 7. Germline V lookup: CDR1 SGHVS, CDR2 FNYEAQ. The CDR3 contains 17 residues. The CDR3 region is CASSWQRGLANTGELFF. As DNA, the CDR3 is TGTGCCAGCAGCTGGCAGCGGGGGCTAGCGAACACCGGGGAGCTGTTTTTT. Supplemented by reference TRBV7-6 and TRBJ2-2, the full variable domain reads GAGVSQSPRYKVTKRGQDVALRCDPISGHVSLYWYRQALGQGPEFLTYFNYEAQQDKSGLPNDRFSAERPEGSISTLTIQRTEQRDSAMYRCASSWQRGLANTGELFFGEGSRLTVL.

This clonotype was recorded at least ten times. The chain recombines TRBV12-3 or TRBV12-4 with TRBJ2-7; D is unclear. V lost 3 bases and J lost 7, with 7 bases in between. This CDR3 contains 11 residues. This CDR3 is CASSFSGEQYF. The DNA for the CDR3 is TGTGCCAGCAGTTTTTCTGGAGAGCAGTACTTC.

Only a few counts were recorded for this clonotype. V gene TRBV12-3 or TRBV12-4 combines with J gene TRBJ2-1, with D uncertain. V was trimmed by 5 bases and J by 3 bases, leaving 20 bases between them. The CDR3 is 17 residues long. The CDR3 nucleotides read TGTGCCAGCAGTCCCCTTGGCAGAGAGAAGGGCTACAATGAGCAGTTCTTC. Amino acids: CASSPLGREKGYNEQFF.

The chain recombines TRBV3-1 with TRBJ2-5; D remains ambiguous. Germline V gives CDR1 LGHDT, CDR2 YNNKEL (reference sequence). V lost 0 bases and J 4 bases, leaving 9 bases between the germline ends. CDR3 size: 14 residues. CDR3 sequence: CASSQDPLGETQYF. CDR3 DNA: TGTGCCAGCAGCCAAGATCCGTTAGGAGAGACCCAGTACTTC.

This clonotype showed up just a few times. The rearrangement uses TRBV6-5 and TRBJ2-2; 13 nucleotides agree with TRBD2. This CDR3 spans 14 amino acids. Trimming removed 5 bases from V and 6 bases from J; junction bases left unmatched: 0. CDR1 is MNHEY and CDR2 is SVGAGI in the germline V gene. In nucleotides, the CDR3 is TGTGCCAGCAGTACTAGCGGGAGGGCCGGGGAGCTGTTTTTT. Protein product: CASSTSGRAGELFF.

The chain joins TRBV5-6 to TRBJ1-1; TRBD1 aligns across 8 bases. Germline CDR1 is SGHDT and CDR2 is YYEEEE. The V gene end was trimmed by 7 bases and the J gene end by 0 bases; junction bases not matched to a gene: 8. The CDR3 runs to 15 residues. CDR3 in amino acids: CASLIVTGVNTEAFF. CDR3 DNA sequence: TGTGCCAGCTTGATTGTGACAGGGGTGAACACTGAAGCTTTCTTT.

This chain joins TRBV29-1 and TRBJ2-3; 7 nucleotides match TRBD1. Per germline, CDR1 SQVTM and CDR2 ANQGSEA. The CDR3 extends over 14 amino acids. The J segment lost 2 bases and the V segment lost 6 bases, leaving 8 bases of the junction unmatched. This chain's CDR3 is CSVRRQGSTDTQYF. The CDR3 DNA follows: TGCAGCGTCCGGCGACAGGGTTCCACAGATACGCAGTATTTT.

The chain is built from TRBV9 and TRBJ2-1; no clear D gene. Trimming stripped 4 bases from V and 0 bases from J, with 11 bases between. CDR1 and CDR2 from the germline V gene are SGDLS and YYNGEE. The CDR3 sequence is 15 residues long. This chain's CDR3 is CASSPTPVSYNEQFF. The CDR3 DNA sequence: TGTGCCAGCAGCCCTACTCCCGTCTCCTACAATGAGCAGTTCTTC.

This clonotype was counted between two and nine times. The rearrangement links TRBV4-1 to TRBJ1-1; 7 positions match TRBD1. The CDR3 has 14 amino acids. J was trimmed by 5 bases and V by 4 bases; bases with no gene match: 7. Per the germline V gene, CDR1 is MGHRA and CDR2 is YSYEKL. This CDR3 is CASSRQGLWTEAFF. The CDR3 DNA reads TGCGCCAGCAGCCGACAGGGATTATGGACTGAAGCTTTCTTT.

The rearrangement links TRBV21-1 to TRBJ2-7; the table names TRBD1, a call not compared with the DNA. TRBV21-1 is recorded as a pseudogene. This CDR3 contains 17 residues. CDR3 coding DNA: TGTGCCAGCAGCAAAGCGTTTAGGGGGCCAAACTCCTACGAGCAGTACTTC. It yields the protein CASSKAFRGPNSYEQYF.

Of note for this clonotype: This sequence may be a read error, since a much larger clone differs from it by one base. V and J are TRBV12-3 or TRBV12-4 and TRBJ2-5, with no clear D. Trimming pared 1 base from V and 7 bases from J, leaving 13 bases between. The length of the CDR3 is 14 residues. As DNA, the CDR3 is TGTGCCAGCAGTTTAGTTCTTACAAGAGGGACCCAGTACTTC. Translation gives CASSLVLTRGTQYF.

The gene calls are TRBV27 and TRBJ2-1, with 7 bases fitting TRBD2. The CDR3 sequence is 15 residues long. After removal of 3 bases from V and 5 bases from J, the junction contained 7 bases not matched to a gene. In germline, CDR1 is MNHEY, CDR2 SMNVEV (reference sequence). The CDR3 sequence: CASSFWGSGDNEQFF. The CDR3 DNA is TGTGCCAGCAGTTTCTGGGGGAGCGGGGACAATGAGCAGTTCTTC.

This clonotype has more than one count but fewer than ten. The chain links TRBV9 to TRBJ2-3; D gene ambiguous. V lost 0 bases and J 5 bases, leaving 4 bases between the germline ends. Germline V CDR1 and CDR2: SGDLS, YYNGEE. The CDR3 covers 12 residues. CDR3 in amino acids: CASSVALDTQYF. For the CDR3, the DNA is TGTGCCAGCAGCGTAGCTCTAGATACGCAGTATTTT.